Below, one T cell receptor beta chain is given with its context. Its antigen is not known. Version v3.0 of the immunoSEQ assay ran at survey level. Repertoires were generated with immunoSEQ multiplex PCR, while TCRdb's copy carries only in-frame clones and drops some. The profile shows 25,000 to 40,000 clones, 96% of them singletons. The data stem from a study of long-term antiretroviral therapy in people with HIV. General study findings and limits: After ART, diversity increased yet remained lower than transplant donor controls. The range of CDR3 lengths in HIV repertoires proved narrower than that found in controls.

Trimming took off 0 bases at V and 3 bases at J, with 11 bases between the two ends. Per the germline V gene, CDR1 is LGHNA and CDR2 is YSLEER. The CDR3 runs to 15 residues. The source of this sequence is a man aged 25-45 years with HIV. The material sequenced was unsorted PBMCs, taken approximately 6.6 years after starting antiretroviral therapy. This sequence joins TRBV4-3 and TRBJ1-2; possibly TRBD1 for D (5 bases). CDR3 protein: CASSQDRGIDYGYTF. CDR3 nucleotide sequence: TGCGCCAGCAGCCAAGACCGGGGGATCGACTATGGCTACACCTTC.